The clone carrying this T cell receptor (beta chain) was counted many times. TCRdb passed the 5' RACE reads through MiXCR, listing each CDR3 protein once. This table has fewer than 650,000 distinct CDR3 sequences, 15% to 20% appearing once. This sample is drawn from a study of T-cell memory formation after mild COVID-19. The CDR3 extends over 12 amino acids. Trimming removed 5 bases at V and 4 bases at J, with 8 bases between. This receptor was taken from an adult woman who had mild COVID-19 (a few samples of this study predate the infection). Cell type and time point are not known. Sequences were obtained from PBMCs or a T cell subset sorted from them (not recorded which). This chain joins TRBV12-3 or TRBV12-4 and TRBJ1-2; TRBD1 might be the D (6 bases). CDR3 bases: TGTGCCAGCAGTCCGGACAGCTATGGCTACACCTTC. Residues: CASSPDSYGYTF.